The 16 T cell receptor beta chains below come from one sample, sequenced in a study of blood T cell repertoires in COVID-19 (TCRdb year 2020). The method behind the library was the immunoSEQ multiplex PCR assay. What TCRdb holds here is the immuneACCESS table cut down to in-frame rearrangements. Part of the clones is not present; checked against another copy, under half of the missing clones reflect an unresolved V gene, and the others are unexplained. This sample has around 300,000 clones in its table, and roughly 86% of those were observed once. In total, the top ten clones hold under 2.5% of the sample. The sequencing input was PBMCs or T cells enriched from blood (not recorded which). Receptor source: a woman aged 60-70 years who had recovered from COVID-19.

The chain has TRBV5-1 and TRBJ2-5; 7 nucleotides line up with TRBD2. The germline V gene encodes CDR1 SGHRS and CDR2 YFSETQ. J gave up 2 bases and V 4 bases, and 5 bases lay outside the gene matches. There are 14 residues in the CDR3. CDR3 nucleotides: TGCGCCAGCAGCCGGGGGGATTGGCAAGAGACCCAGTACTTC. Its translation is CASSRGDWQETQYF.

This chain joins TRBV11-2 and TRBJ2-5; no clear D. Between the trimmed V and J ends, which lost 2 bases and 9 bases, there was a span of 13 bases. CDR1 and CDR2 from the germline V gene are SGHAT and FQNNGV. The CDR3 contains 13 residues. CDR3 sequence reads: CASSLTLRGAQYF. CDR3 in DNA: TGTGCCAGCAGCTTAACCCTCCGTGGAGCCCAGTACTTC.

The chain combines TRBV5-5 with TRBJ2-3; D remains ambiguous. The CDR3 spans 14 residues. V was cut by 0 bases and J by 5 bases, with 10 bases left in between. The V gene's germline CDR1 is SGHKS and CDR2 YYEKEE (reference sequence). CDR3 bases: TGTGCCAGCAGCTTGGTGCGGTTGGGAGATACGCAGTATTTT. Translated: CASSLVRLGDTQYF.

CDR3 nucleotide sequence: TGCGCCAGCAGCTTGACACAATCCTCGAACACCGGGGAGCTGTTTTTT. Amino acids: CASSLTQSSNTGELFF. V and J are TRBV5-1 and TRBJ2-2, with no clear D. Trimming stripped 1 base from V and 0 bases from J, with 10 bases between. The length of the CDR3 is 16 residues. Per the germline V gene, CDR1 is SGHRS and CDR2 is YFSETQ.

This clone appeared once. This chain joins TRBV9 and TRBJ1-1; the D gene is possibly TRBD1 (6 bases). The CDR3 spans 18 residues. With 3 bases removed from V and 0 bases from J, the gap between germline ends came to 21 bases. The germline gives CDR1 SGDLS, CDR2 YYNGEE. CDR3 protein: CASSDPLRGGLVNTEAFF. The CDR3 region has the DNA TGTGCCAGCAGCGACCCCTTAAGGGGGGGACTTGTGAACACTGAAGCTTTCTTT. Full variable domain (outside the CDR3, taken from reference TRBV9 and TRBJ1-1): DSGVTQTPKHLITATGQRVTLRCSPRSGDLSVYWYQQSLDQGLQFLIQYYNGEERAKGNILERFSAQQFPDLHSELNLSSLELGDSALYFCASSDPLRGGLVNTEAFFGQGTRLTVV.

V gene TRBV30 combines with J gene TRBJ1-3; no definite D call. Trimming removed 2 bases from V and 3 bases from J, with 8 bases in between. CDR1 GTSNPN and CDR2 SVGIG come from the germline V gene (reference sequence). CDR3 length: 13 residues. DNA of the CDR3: TGTGCCTGGAGTCCGGTGCTTGGAAACACCATATATTTT. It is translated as CAWSPVLGNTIYF.

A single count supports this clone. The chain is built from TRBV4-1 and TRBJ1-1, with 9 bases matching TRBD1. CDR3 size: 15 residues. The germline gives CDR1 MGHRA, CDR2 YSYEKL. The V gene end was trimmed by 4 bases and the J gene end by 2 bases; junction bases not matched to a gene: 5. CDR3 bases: TGCGCCAGCAGCCGAACAGGGGGCGTTAACACTGAAGCTTTCTTT. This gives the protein CASSRTGGVNTEAFF.

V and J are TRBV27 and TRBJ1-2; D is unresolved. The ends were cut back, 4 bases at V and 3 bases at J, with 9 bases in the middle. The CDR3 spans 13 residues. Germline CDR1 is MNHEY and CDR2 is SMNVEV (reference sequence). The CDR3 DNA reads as TGTGCCAGCAGTTCCAAAGCGTACTATGGCTACACCTTC. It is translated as CASSSKAYYGYTF.

The CDR3 sequence: CATYGQPMNTEAFF. CDR3 coding DNA: TGTGCCACCTACGGACAACCCATGAACACTGAAGCTTTCTTT. This chain joins TRBV19 and TRBJ1-1; D is possibly TRBD1 (5 bases). With 10 bases removed from V and 0 bases from J, the gap between germline ends came to 15 bases. The CDR3 has 14 amino acids. The germline V gene has CDR1 LNHDA and CDR2 SQIVND (reference sequence).

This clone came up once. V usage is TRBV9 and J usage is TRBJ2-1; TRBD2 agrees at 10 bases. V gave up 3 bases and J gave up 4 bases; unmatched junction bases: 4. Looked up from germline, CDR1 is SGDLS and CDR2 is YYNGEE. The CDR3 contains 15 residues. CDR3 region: CASSETSGAYNEQFF. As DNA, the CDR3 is TGTGCCAGCAGCGAAACTAGCGGGGCGTACAATGAGCAGTTCTTC.

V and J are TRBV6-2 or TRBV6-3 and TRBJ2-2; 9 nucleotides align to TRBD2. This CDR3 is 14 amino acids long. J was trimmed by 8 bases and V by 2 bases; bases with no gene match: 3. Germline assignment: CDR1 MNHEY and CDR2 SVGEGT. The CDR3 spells CASSYLAGRGELFF. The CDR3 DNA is TGTGCCAGCAGTTACCTAGCGGGGAGGGGGGAGCTGTTTTTT.

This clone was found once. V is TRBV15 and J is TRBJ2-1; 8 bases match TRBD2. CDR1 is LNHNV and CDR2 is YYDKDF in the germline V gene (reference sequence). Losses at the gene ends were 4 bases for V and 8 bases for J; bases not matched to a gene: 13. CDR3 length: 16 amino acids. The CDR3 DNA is TGTGCCACCAGCATTACGGGGGGGAATTCGATATATGAGCAGTTCTTC. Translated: CATSITGGNSIYEQFF.

The CDR3 spells CASSAEGQGEQYF. CDR3 bases: TGCGCCAGCAGCGCGGAAGGGCAGGGGGAGCAGTACTTC. The chain links TRBV5-1 to TRBJ2-7, with D perhaps TRBD1 (6 bases). Trimming cost V 4 bases and J 7 bases, with 15 bases left between them. CDR1 SGHRS and CDR2 YFSETQ come from the germline V gene. The CDR3 is 13 amino acids.

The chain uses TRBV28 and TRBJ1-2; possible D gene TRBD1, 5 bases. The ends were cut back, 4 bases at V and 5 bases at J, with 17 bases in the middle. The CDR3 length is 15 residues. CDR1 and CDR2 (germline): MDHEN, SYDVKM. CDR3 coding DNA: TGTGCCAGCAGTTCGATAGGGGTGGACGGTTATGGCTACACCTTC. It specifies CASSSIGVDGYGYTF.

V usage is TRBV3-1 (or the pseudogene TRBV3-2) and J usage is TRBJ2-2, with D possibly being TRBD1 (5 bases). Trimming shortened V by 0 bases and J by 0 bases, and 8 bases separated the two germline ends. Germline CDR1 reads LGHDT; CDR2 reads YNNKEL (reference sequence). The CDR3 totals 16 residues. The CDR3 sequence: CASSQETDPNTGELFF. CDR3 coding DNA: TGTGCCAGCAGCCAAGAGACAGACCCGAACACCGGGGAGCTGTTTTTT.

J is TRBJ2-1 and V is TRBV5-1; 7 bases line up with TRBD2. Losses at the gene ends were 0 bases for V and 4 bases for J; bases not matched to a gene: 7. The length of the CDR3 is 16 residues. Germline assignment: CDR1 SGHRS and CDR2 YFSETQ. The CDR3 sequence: CASSLVRGGKYNEQFF. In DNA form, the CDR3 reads TGCGCCAGCAGCTTGGTTCGGGGAGGGAAATACAATGAGCAGTTCTTC.